This is a list of T cell receptor beta chains from one sample in a study of molecular identifiers for immune sequencing clone quantification. Via MiXCR, TCRdb re-called the PCR reads, giving one row per CDR3 protein. Among over 60,000 distinct CDR3 sequences listed, about 19% were seen once. The sample comprised naive CD8+ T cells from blood, with Jurkat cell RNA spiked in. These receptors were taken from a human donor in good health. Some libraries in this study had Jurkat cell RNA spiked in. CDR3s include the opening cysteine and the closing phenylalanine or tryptophan. A D gene is named only where the DNA matches it firmly. Size is omitted from some rows. Given values are once, few, many or a class for expanded clones.

many	TRBV20-1	TRBD1	TRBJ1-5	TGCAGTGCACGTAACAGGGGTAGCAATCAGCCCCAGCATTTT	CSARNRGSNQPQHF
many	TRBV7-9	.	TRBJ1-5	TGTGCCAGCAGCTCCATCGTTAATCAGCCCCAGCATTTT	CASSSIVNQPQHF
.	TRBV28	.	TRBJ2-7	TGTGCCAGCACTCCTTTGGGGAGCCTCTCCTACGAGCAGTACTTC	CASTPLGSLSYEQYF
few	TRBV29-1	TRBD2	TRBJ2-1	TGCAGATCTTCCGGGACAAAGGATAGCGGGAGGGCCCACAATGAGCAGTTCTTC	CRSSGTKDSGRAHNEQFF
many	TRBV27	TRBD1	TRBJ1-1	TGTGCCAGCAGTCTCATCACAGGGGAGGCTTTCTTT	CASSLITGEAFF
.	TRBV7-9	TRBD2	TRBJ2-3	TGTGCCAGCAGCCCGAGACTAGCGGGAGTTTTTGCGGCAGATATGCAGTATTTC	CASSPRLAGVFAADMQYF
many	TRBV12-3/TRBV12-4	.	TRBJ1-1	TGTGCCAGCAGTTTCGGCAGGGGAGCTTTCTTT	CASSFGRGAFF
many	TRBV5-1	TRBD2	TRBJ2-3	TGCGCCAGCAGCTTGCCCCGAGGGACTAGCGGGAGGGCCTTCAGCACAGATACGCAGTATTTT	CASSLPRGTSGRAFSTDTQYF
many	TRBV28	.	TRBJ2-5	TGTGCCAGCAGTTCGGGACCCAGACTGGGGGAGACCCAGTACTTC	CASSSGPRLGETQYF
many	TRBV12-3/TRBV12-4	TRBD1	TRBJ1-5	TGTGCCAGCAGTTTTGAGGGACAGGGGAATCAGCCCCAGCATTTT	CASSFEGQGNQPQHF
.	TRBV2	.	TRBJ1-5	TGTGCCAGCAGTGAGGCGCGTGCTCAGCCCCAGCATTTT	CASSEARAQPQHF
.	TRBV27	.	TRBJ2-1	TGTGCCAGCAGTCCTTCCTACAATGAGCAGTTCTTC	CASSPSYNEQFF
many	TRBV27	TRBD2	TRBJ2-3	TGTGCCAGCAGTACCCTGTTTAGCGGGAGTAGTACAGATACGCAGTATTTT	CASSTLFSGSSTDTQYF
many	TRBV14	.	TRBJ2-1	TGTGCCAGCAGCCATTACAATGAGCAGTTCTTC	CASSHYNEQFF
few	TRBV11-3	TRBD2	TRBJ2-1	TGTGCCAGCGGCTTACAAGCGGGAGTCTCCGGCAATGAGCAGTTCTTC	CASGLQAGVSGNEQFF
many	TRBV21-1	.	TRBJ2-5	TGTGCCAGCAGCCACCCCAAAACGCTGGAGGGGACCCCGGAGGAGACCCAGTACTTC	CASSHPKTLEGTPEETQYF
.	TRBV2	.	TRBJ2-7	TGTGCCAGCAGTGGGGGAGACCCCTACGAGCAGTACTTC	CASSGGDPYEQYF
many	TRBV6-5	.	TRBJ1-1	TGTGCCAGCAGTTACTCCACCAGGGACTCTGAAGCTTTCTTT	CASSYSTRDSEAFF
many	TRBV29-1	.	TRBJ2-1	TGCAGCGTTGAAGATGTAACATACGAGCAGTTCTTC	CSVEDVTYEQFF
many	TRBV5-5	.	TRBJ1-1	TGTGCCAGCAGCCTGGCTCGGAAGGGCACTGAAGCTTTCTTT	CASSLARKGTEAFF
many	TRBV3-1	TRBD2	TRBJ2-5	TGTGCCAGCAGCCAAGATCCGTCTAGCGGGGTTAAGAATGGGACCCAGTACTTC	CASSQDPSSGVKNGTQYF
many	TRBV28	.	TRBJ2-6	TGTGCCAGCACCGCGGATAACTCTGGGGCCAACGTCCTGACTTTC	CASTADNSGANVLTF
few	TRBV6-2/TRBV6-3	TRBD1	TRBJ2-7	TGTGCCAGCAGTTACTCCGGGACAGTCTACGAGCAGTACTTC	CASSYSGTVYEQYF
many	TRBV6-5	.	TRBJ2-4	TGTGCCAGCAGTTACTCGCGGCTAGCCAAAAACATTCAGTACTTC	CASSYSRLAKNIQYF
many	TRBV2	TRBD1	TRBJ2-3	TGTGCCAGCACTTCCGGGACAGCCAGCACAGATACGCAGTATTTT	CASTSGTASTDTQYF
.	TRBV30	TRBD2	TRBJ2-3	TGTGCCTGGAGTGGATCGGGTCGGGAGGGCCCAGATACGCAGTATTTT	CAWSGSGREGPDTQYF
.	TRBV4-1	TRBD1	TRBJ1-4	TGCGCCAGCAGCCGCATTACCGGGACAGGGTTCGCGGAAAAACTGTTTTTT	CASSRITGTGFAEKLFF
many	TRBV5-1	.	TRBJ2-7	TGCGCCAGCAGCCCCACAGGGGCGGGGGAGCAGTACTTC	CASSPTGAGEQYF
many	TRBV7-9	TRBD1	TRBJ2-7	TGTGCCAGCAGCGGGGACAGGGGTATGGTCTACGAGCAGTACTTC	CASSGDRGMVYEQYF
many	TRBV11-2	.	TRBJ2-4	TGTGCCAGCAGCTTAGATAGGGAAAACATTCAGTACTTC	CASSLDRENIQYF
many	TRBV11-2	.	TRBJ2-7	TGTGCCAGCAGGGACCCGGCCGGGGGACTCTACGAGCAGTACTTC	CASRDPAGGLYEQYF
.	TRBV2	.	TRBJ2-5	TGTGCCAGCAGTGTTTGGGGACAAGAGACCCAGTACTTC	CASSVWGQETQYF
many	TRBV6-4	.	TRBJ2-3	TGTGCCAGCAGTGTTGAGACAGGAGACACAGATACGCAGTATTTT	CASSVETGDTDTQYF
few	TRBV11-3	TRBD2	TRBJ2-3	TGTGCCAGCAGTTCCACTAGCGGGCGGATGGGGGATACGCAGTATTTT	CASSSTSGRMGDTQYF
many	TRBV20-1	.	TRBJ2-4	TGCAGTGCTAGACAGGGAATAGCCAAAAACATTCAGTACTTC	CSARQGIAKNIQYF
few	TRBV7-8	.	TRBJ2-7	TGTGCCAGCAGCTCTCGGACAGTCTACGAGCAGTACTTC	CASSSRTVYEQYF